A selection of T cell receptor beta chains follows, all from one sample in a study of T cells in Graves' hyperthyroidism and ophthalmopathy. TCRdb recomputed calls from the multiplex PCR reads with MiXCR, one row per CDR3 protein. The sample has approximately 270,000 distinct CDR3 sequences, roughly 15% seen once; the top ten hold roughly 15%. What was sequenced was blood. The receptors derive from a woman in her forties with Graves' hyperthyroidism that later progressed to Graves' ophthalmopathy. Both conserved end residues are part of each CDR3. The D gene is left open where the match is weak. The listing skips clone size in some rows; elsewhere it reads once, few, many or a size class.

CDR3 length,V gene,clone size,J gene,D gene,CDR3 DNA,CDR3 protein
14,TRBV5-1,many,TRBJ2-7,NA,TGCGCCAGCAGCTTGGGCCTTTGGTCGGCTGAGCAGTACTTC,CASSLGLWSAEQYF
14,TRBV12-3/TRBV12-4,NA,TRBJ2-2,NA,TGTGCCAGCAGTGGACTTTCGAACACCGGGGAGCTGTTTTTT,CASSGLSNTGELFF
14,TRBV2,NA,TRBJ2-5,TRBD1,TGTGCCAGCAGTCCCCAGGGGGCGCGAGAGACCCAGTACTTC,CASSPQGARETQYF
15,TRBV2,NA,TRBJ2-1,NA,TGTGCCAGCAGTGAATTGGCAGGGATTAACAATGAGCAGTTCTTC,CASSELAGINNEQFF
17,TRBV7-8,many,TRBJ2-2,TRBD2,TGTGCCAGCAGCTTAGTACTAGCGGGAGTTGAGACCGGGGAGCTGTTTTTT,CASSLVLAGVETGELFF
15,TRBV25-1,few,TRBJ2-2,TRBD2,TGTGCCAGCAGTAGGAGCGGGGCCCAACCCGGGGAGCTGTTTTTT,CASSRSGAQPGELFF
15,TRBV4-1,many,TRBJ1-3,TRBD1,TGCGCCAGCAGCCAAGATCAGGGGGCTGGAAACACCATATATTTT,CASSQDQGAGNTIYF
16,TRBV11-2,many,TRBJ2-7,NA,TGTGCCAGCAGCTTAGCTCCTCCTCCCCTCCAATACGAGCAGTACTTC,CASSLAPPPLQYEQYF
15,TRBV4-1,many,TRBJ2-7,TRBD1,TGCGCCAGCAGCCAAGACAAACTAGGACAGGCCGAGCAGTACTTC,CASSQDKLGQAEQYF
15,TRBV6-1,many,TRBJ1-1,NA,TGTGCCAGCAGTACCCCGGGACACCAGAACACTGAAGCTTTCTTT,CASSTPGHQNTEAFF
13,TRBV6-1,many,TRBJ1-2,NA,TGTGCCAGCAGCCCCGGGACCCCCTATGGCTACACCTTC,CASSPGTPYGYTF
17,TRBV30,few,TRBJ1-1,NA,TGTGCCTGGAGTGACTTGGATACAGGGTCTCTAAGCACTGAAGCTTTCTTT,CAWSDLDTGSLSTEAFF
19,TRBV11-2,many,TRBJ2-1,TRBD2,TGTGCCAGCAGCGGAAAGGTAGCGGGAGAAAAGAGCTCCTACAATGAGCAGTTCTTC,CASSGKVAGEKSSYNEQFF
17,TRBV20-1,many,TRBJ1-6,TRBD1,TGCAGTGCTAGATCCCGGGACAGGGGGCCCTATAATTCACCCCTCCACTTT,CSARSRDRGPYNSPLHF
15,TRBV12-3/TRBV12-4,few,TRBJ2-7,TRBD1,TGTGCCAGCAGTTCCCCGGACAGGGCACTCTACGAGCAGTACTTC,CASSSPDRALYEQYF
14,TRBV7-2,many,TRBJ2-1,NA,TGTGCCAGCAGCTTAGGATCGGACTTTGATGAGCAGTTCTTC,CASSLGSDFDEQFF
16,TRBV5-1,few,TRBJ2-1,TRBD2,TGCGCCAGCAGCTTAATTACTAGCGGGACCTACAATGAGCAGTTCTTC,CASSLITSGTYNEQFF
16,TRBV6-5,NA,TRBJ2-7,TRBD2,TGTGCCAGCAGCTACTTGTGGACTAGCGGATCCTACGAGCAGTACTTC,CASSYLWTSGSYEQYF
15,TRBV28,many,TRBJ2-7,TRBD1,TGTGCCAGCAGTACCCCCGGGACAGGGGATAGGGAGCAGTACTTC,CASSTPGTGDREQYF
17,TRBV28,few,TRBJ2-7,NA,TGTGCCAGCAGTTCCCCCCGCGGGGATAAGAGCTCCTACGAGCAGTACTTC,CASSSPRGDKSSYEQYF
13,TRBV2,many,TRBJ2-2,NA,TGTGCCAGCAGTGGGAATGTAGCCGGGGAGCTGTTTTTT,CASSGNVAGELFF
19,TRBV4-2,few,TRBJ2-4,TRBD2,TGTGCCAGCAGCCAAGGCCAGGCTAGCGGGAGCTGGGCCAAAAACATTCAGTACTTC,CASSQGQASGSWAKNIQYF
15,TRBV12-3/TRBV12-4,many,TRBJ2-1,TRBD2,TGTGCCAGCAGCCTTCGCGGGAGTCAATACAATGAGCAGTTCTTC,CASSLRGSQYNEQFF
13,TRBV18,many,TRBJ1-4,NA,TGTGCCAGCTCACCGGGTATAAATGAAAAACTGTTTTTT,CASSPGINEKLFF
15,TRBV9,many,TRBJ2-3,NA,TGTGCCAGCAGCGTAACGGGGCGAGGCACAGATACGCAGTATTTT,CASSVTGRGTDTQYF
14,TRBV2,many,TRBJ1-5,NA,TGTGCCAGCAGTGAAGGCCAGTGGATTCAGCCCCAGCATTTT,CASSEGQWIQPQHF
13,TRBV30,NA,TRBJ1-4,TRBD1,TGTGCCTGGAGTCGACAGGGCGGCGAAAAACTGTTTTTT,CAWSRQGGEKLFF
14,TRBV29-1,many,TRBJ2-7,TRBD2,TGCAGCGTTGGCAAAGCGGGAGGATCCTACGAGCAGTACTTC,CSVGKAGGSYEQYF
14,TRBV28,NA,TRBJ2-7,TRBD2,TGTGCCAGCAGTCTAGCGGGAGTACGGTACGAGCAGTACTTC,CASSLAGVRYEQYF
13,TRBV28,many,TRBJ2-3,NA,TGTGCCAGCATCCAGGCGGGGCCAGATACGCAGTATTTT,CASIQAGPDTQYF
15,TRBV18,NA,TRBJ1-5,TRBD1,TGTGCCAGCTCACCGGACAGGGGATGGTATCAGCCCCAGCATTTT,CASSPDRGWYQPQHF
15,TRBV10-2,NA,TRBJ2-7,NA,TGCGCCAGACCAAGGGGGACATCCGTCTCCTACGAGCAGTACTTC,CARPRGTSVSYEQYF
13,TRBV6-8,many,TRBJ2-3,NA,TGTGCCAGCAGTTTCCTCGGGGCAGATACGCAGTATTTT,CASSFLGADTQYF
15,TRBV28,many,TRBJ2-3,NA,TGTGCCACCCAAAGGGGGGGCCCGATCACAGATACGCAGTATTTT,CATQRGGPITDTQYF
17,TRBV11-1,NA,TRBJ2-6,NA,TGTGCCAGCAGCCGCGGGGACTCAGTCTCTGGGGCCAACGTCCTGACTTTC,CASSRGDSVSGANVLTF
12,TRBV19,few,TRBJ2-1,TRBD1,TGTGCCAGTAGAAACAGGGGGAATGAGCAGTTCTTC,CASRNRGNEQFF
15,TRBV12-3/TRBV12-4,many,TRBJ2-2,TRBD2,TGTGCCAGCATCTGGAGCGGGATTAACACCGGGGAGCTGTTTTTT,CASIWSGINTGELFF
13,TRBV28,many,TRBJ1-2,TRBD1,TGTGCCAGCAGTTTAGGGACAGGGTACGGCTACACCTTC,CASSLGTGYGYTF
17,TRBV30,many,TRBJ2-1,NA,TGTGCCTGGAGTTCTCGTCCCCTGGACTCCCCGTACAATGAGCAGTTCTTC,CAWSSRPLDSPYNEQFF
15,TRBV6-1,many,TRBJ2-1,NA,NA,CAPYPYRCSYNEQFF
13,TRBV28,many,TRBJ1-6,NA,TGTGCCAGCAGTTTAGGGACCTTTCGACCCCTCCACTTT,CASSLGTFRPLHF
13,TRBV18,many,TRBJ2-2,NA,TGTGCCAGCTCATCACTTGGCCCCGGGGAGCTGTTTTTT,CASSSLGPGELFF
14,TRBV5-8,few,TRBJ2-7,NA,TGTGCCAGCAGCCTGCAAGGGGGGGCGTACGAGCAGTACTTC,CASSLQGGAYEQYF
15,TRBV12-3/TRBV12-4,many,TRBJ1-6,NA,TGTGCCAGCAGTTCCCTCGGGACCCCAGTCTCACCCCTCCACTTT,CASSSLGTPVSPLHF
15,TRBV5-1,NA,TRBJ2-5,TRBD1,TGCGCCAGCAGCGGGGGGACAGGGCCTCCAGAGACCCAGTACTTC,CASSGGTGPPETQYF
16,TRBV3-1,many,TRBJ2-5,TRBD2,TGTGCCAGCAGCCAGGGGGGACTAGCGCCCCAAGAGACCCAGTACTTC,CASSQGGLAPQETQYF
16,TRBV12-3/TRBV12-4,many,TRBJ2-1,TRBD2,TGTGCCAGCAGTCTGGTGGGGGGGAGCTCCTACAATGAGCAGTTCTTC,CASSLVGGSSYNEQFF
14,TRBV27,many,TRBJ1-1,NA,TGTGCCAGCAGTTACCAGGGACCGAACACTGAAGCTTTCTTT,CASSYQGPNTEAFF
13,TRBV29-1,many,TRBJ2-5,NA,TGCAGCGGGGGAAGGAGCCACCAAGAGACCCAGTACTTC,CSGGRSHQETQYF
11,TRBV28,many,TRBJ2-5,TRBD1,TGTGCCAGCGCCCGGGGGACAGGGTACCACTTC,CASARGTGYHF
16,TRBV24-1,many,TRBJ2-1,NA,TGTGCCACCAGTGATCCATCCGGGACTGACTACAATGAGCAGTTCTTC,CATSDPSGTDYNEQFF
15,TRBV20-1,many,TRBJ2-7,TRBD2,TGCAGTGCTAGGGTCGCGGGAGGGAGCTCCTACGAGCAGTACTTC,CSARVAGGSSYEQYF
16,TRBV27,many,TRBJ2-7,TRBD1,TGTGCCAGCAGTTTATTCTTGACAGGGGCCCCCAACGAGCAGTACTTC,CASSLFLTGAPNEQYF
13,TRBV11-2,many,TRBJ2-5,NA,TGTGCCAGCAGCTTAGTCTACACTAGGTCTCAGTACTTC,CASSLVYTRSQYF
16,TRBV19,many,TRBJ2-2,NA,TGTGCCAGTACGCTAAGACAGTCCCCTCGTACCGGGGAGCTGTTTTTT,CASTLRQSPRTGELFF
14,TRBV2,many,TRBJ2-5,TRBD2,TGTGCCAGCACTAGCGGGAGGGCCGGGGAGACCCAGTACTTC,CASTSGRAGETQYF
14,TRBV11-2,many,TRBJ1-5,NA,TGTGCCAGCAGCTCGGGCAGGGTAAATCAGCCCCAGCATTTT,CASSSGRVNQPQHF
22,TRBV4-2,NA,TRBJ2-1,TRBD2,TGTGCCAGCAGCCAAGGAGCAGGGAATCCCGCTAAACTAGCGGTTAACCAGAATGAGCAGTTCTTC,CASSQGAGNPAKLAVNQNEQFF
15,TRBV12-3/TRBV12-4,many,TRBJ2-3,NA,TGTGCCAGCAGTTTAAACGACCTAGGCACAGATACGCAGTATTTT,CASSLNDLGTDTQYF